Shown below are 19 T cell receptor beta chains from a single sample sequenced in a study of blood T cell repertoires in COVID-19. Sequencing used immunoSEQ multiplex PCR; TCRdb keeps in-frame clones, though not all of them. The top ten hold 0.9% to 1.5% of the sample, which has 350,000 to 400,000 clones, around 90% seen once. Sequenced input: PBMCs or T cells enriched from blood (not recorded which). Source of these receptors: a woman aged 18-29 years who had recovered from COVID-19.

J is TRBJ2-5 and V is TRBV28, with 9 bases identical to TRBD1. V trimming: 3 bases; J trimming: 1 base; junction bases outside the gene matches: 9. Per germline, CDR1 MDHEN and CDR2 SYDVKM. This CDR3 spans 17 amino acids. The CDR3 region is CASSFAPGTGPQETQYF. The CDR3 DNA reads TGTGCCAGCAGTTTCGCCCCCGGGACAGGGCCCCAAGAGACCCAGTACTTC.

The rearrangement joins TRBV19 to TRBJ2-7, with 10 bases aligning to TRBD1. V dropped 5 bases and J dropped 4; count of bases not matched to a gene: 11. The germline CDR1 and CDR2 sequences are LNHDA and SQIVND (reference sequence). The CDR3 loop spans 16 amino acids. The CDR3 nucleotides are TGTGCCAGTAGTGGGGAGCGGGACAGGGGATCTTACGAGCAGTACTTC. It yields the protein CASSGERDRGSYEQYF.

This chain joins TRBV9 and TRBJ2-7, with 9 bases identical to TRBD1. This CDR3 has 16 amino acids. V was clipped by 4 bases and J by 1 base; unmatched bases: 9. Germline lookup yields CDR1 SGDLS and CDR2 YYNGEE. CDR3 in DNA: TGTGCCAGCAGCCCCAGGGGACAGGGCGGGTCCTACGAGCAGTACTTC. It codes for CASSPRGQGGSYEQYF.

The chain couples TRBV10-3 to TRBJ2-7; 8 bases map to TRBD1. The CDR3 is 15 residues long. V gave up 3 bases and J gave up 5 bases; unmatched junction bases: 9. In germline, CDR1 is ENHRY, CDR2 SYGVKD. The CDR3 loop reads CAISEFTSGQDEQYF. CDR3 in DNA: TGTGCCATCAGTGAATTCACCTCGGGACAGGACGAGCAGTACTTC.

This chain joins TRBV7-9 and TRBJ1-1, with D unclear. This CDR3 comprises 14 residues. The germline V gene has CDR1 SEHNR and CDR2 FQNEAQ (reference sequence). With 1 base removed from V and 6 bases from J, the gap between germline ends came to 12 bases. The CDR3 bases are TGTGCCAGCAGCTTAGATATGGGGAGCGCTGAAGCTTTCTTT. This translates into CASSLDMGSAEAFF.

The V gene is TRBV28, the J gene TRBJ2-5, with 10 bases fitting TRBD1. Trimming took 6 bases from V and 5 from J; bases not matched to a gene: 9. The CDR3 is 15 amino acids. CDR1 is MDHEN and CDR2 is SYDVKM in the germline V gene. CDR3 region: CASRLDRGHGETQYF. In nucleotides, the CDR3 is TGTGCCAGCAGGCTCGACAGGGGGCATGGGGAGACCCAGTACTTC.

As to this clone: Other DNA sequences in the same sample also yield this CDR3. The V gene is TRBV9, the J gene TRBJ1-2; 8 positions match TRBD1. Trimming cost V 4 bases and J 5 bases; bases outside gene matches: 4. Germline loops: CDR1 SGDLS, CDR2 YYNGEE. The CDR3 loop spans 13 amino acids. DNA of the CDR3: TGTGCCAGCAGCCCGGACAGGGAGTATGGCTACACCTTC. Protein sequence: CASSPDREYGYTF. Full variable domain (rest looked up from reference TRBV9 and TRBJ1-2): DSGVTQTPKHLITATGQRVTLRCSPRSGDLSVYWYQQSLDQGLQFLIQYYNGEERAKGNILERFSAQQFPDLHSELNLSSLELGDSALYFCASSPDREYGYTFGSGTRLTVV.

The chain links TRBV7-8 to TRBJ1-5; D ambiguous. Germline V lookup: CDR1 SGHVS, CDR2 FQNEAQ. The CDR3 contains 12 residues. V was trimmed by 2 bases and J by 7 bases, leaving 6 bases between them. This CDR3 is CASSLNNQPQHF. For the CDR3, the DNA is TGTGCCAGCAGCTTAAACAACCAGCCCCAGCATTTT.

This clone has a single count. This chain joins TRBV19 and TRBJ1-6, with 9 bases identical to TRBD1. V lost 7 bases and J lost 6; bases outside the gene matches: 4. Per germline, CDR1 LNHDA and CDR2 SQIVND (reference sequence). This CDR3 has 14 amino acids. The CDR3 bases are TGTGCCAGTACTATGGACAGGGGTAATTCACCCCTCCACTTT. As protein: CASTMDRGNSPLHF.

In its sample, this clone was seen a few times. V and J are TRBV9 and TRBJ1-1; 7 bases match TRBD1. Germline CDR1 and CDR2: SGDLS and YYNGEE. The CDR3 totals 15 residues. After removal of 3 bases from V and 1 base from J, the junction contained 6 bases not matched to a gene. Here the CDR3 DNA reads TGTGCCAGCAGCGGGCCGGGACAGAAGAACACTGAAGCTTTCTTT. Translating gives CASSGPGQKNTEAFF.

The sample holds a few counts of this clone. This rearrangement joins TRBV7-9 to TRBJ1-4; possibly TRBD1 for D (5 bases). The V gene's germline CDR1 is SEHNR and CDR2 FQNEAQ (reference sequence). This CDR3 contains 15 residues. The V gene lost 4 bases and the J gene lost 5 bases, with 14 bases spanning the gap. CDR3 protein: CASSSAAGWNEKLFF. CDR3 DNA sequence: TGTGCCAGCAGCTCAGCGGCAGGGTGGAATGAAAAACTGTTTTTT.

This clone was seen just once. The V gene is TRBV6-4, the J gene TRBJ2-3, with D perhaps matching TRBD2 (6 bases). The germline V gene has CDR1 MRHNA and CDR2 SNTAGT. V was shortened by 4 bases and J by 0 bases, with 11 bases between the two germline ends. CDR3 length: 15 amino acids. The CDR3 nucleotides are TGTGCCAGCAGTGCTAGCGAAGCTAGCACAGATACGCAGTATTTT. Its protein product is CASSASEASTDTQYF.

This clone was recorded only once. This sequence joins TRBV27 and TRBJ2-6, with TRBD1 as a possible D gene (6 bases). Per the germline V gene, CDR1 is MNHEY and CDR2 is SMNVEV (reference sequence). The CDR3 consists of 17 residues. Trimming took 5 bases from V and 0 from J, leaving 14 bases between them. For the CDR3, the DNA is TGTGCCAGCAGTCCCCCAGGGGCCGCCTCTGGGGCCAACGTCCTGACTTTC. Its translation: CASSPPGAASGANVLTF.

The chain couples TRBV4-2 to TRBJ1-1; TRBD1 matches 10 bases. The CDR3 length is 16 residues. In germline, CDR1 is LGHNA, CDR2 YNFKEQ. Trimming at V came to 3 bases and at J to 0 bases, leaving 4 bases not matched to a gene. The CDR3 bases are TGTGCCAGCAGCCAGGGACAGGGGCTTATGAACACTGAAGCTTTCTTT. It codes for CASSQGQGLMNTEAFF.

The V gene is TRBV4-2, the J gene TRBJ1-1; D gene ambiguous. Trimming removed 1 base from V and 4 bases from J, with 16 bases in between. CDR1 is LGHNA and CDR2 is YNFKEQ in the germline V gene. The CDR3 extends over 16 amino acids. The CDR3, as DNA: TGTGCCAGCAGCCAAGGGGTAGATCGGAGTGCCACTGAAGCTTTCTTT. It is translated as CASSQGVDRSATEAFF.

In DNA, the CDR3 is TGTGCCAGCACTCCGAGCGGGGTTTGGAACACTGAAGCTTTCTTT. Protein product: CASTPSGVWNTEAFF. The chain is built from TRBV27 and TRBJ1-1, with unresolved D. CDR3 length: 15 amino acids. Trimming took 7 bases from V and 1 from J, leaving 16 bases between them. The V gene's germline CDR1 is MNHEY and CDR2 SMNVEV (reference sequence).

J is TRBJ2-1 and V is TRBV27; 7 nucleotides align to TRBD1. From germline, CDR1 is MNHEY and CDR2 SMNVEV (reference sequence). This CDR3 contains 16 residues. Trimming at V came to 5 bases and at J to 0 bases, leaving 7 bases not matched to a gene. The CDR3 coding sequence is TGTGCCAGCAGTCTTTGGACAGGCAGCTCCTACAATGAGCAGTTCTTC. Translation gives CASSLWTGSSYNEQFF.

The chain has TRBV19 and TRBJ1-2; 9 nucleotides line up with TRBD1. This CDR3 has 17 residues. V lost 2 bases and J lost 8; bases outside the gene matches: 15. CDR1 is LNHDA and CDR2 is SQIVND in the germline V gene (reference sequence). The CDR3 coding sequence is TGTGCCAGTAGTATATACCGACGGGACAGGGCCGGCGAGGGCTACACCTTC. Protein sequence: CASSIYRRDRAGEGYTF.

The chain is built from TRBV4-1 and TRBJ2-1; TRBD2 matches at 9 bases. The length of the CDR3 is 15 residues. Trimming removed 1 base from V and 2 bases from J; junction bases left unmatched: 0. Germline CDR1 reads MGHRA; CDR2 reads YSYEKL. CDR3 protein: CASSQGLAAYNEQFF. CDR3 sequence (DNA): TGCGCCAGCAGCCAAGGACTAGCGGCCTACAATGAGCAGTTCTTC.